This TCR beta chain derives from a study of blood T cell repertoires in COVID-19. Study in general: Acute and convalescent COVID-19 samples came from the United States, Italy and Spain. The analysed material was cDNA or gDNA that came from T cells, B-cell-depleted T cells, or PBMCs.

Germline CDR1 and CDR2: SQVTM and ANQGSEA. This CDR3 has 15 residues. Trimming took off 0 bases at V and 4 bases at J, with 13 bases between the two ends. TCRdb's copy holds only in-frame clones and misses some; the assay was immunoSEQ multiplex PCR. Here the sample spans under 300,000 clones, about 86% being singletons. The chain uses TRBV29-1 and TRBJ1-5, with D perhaps TRBD1 (6 bases). Sequenced material: peripheral blood. The sequence was obtained from a man in his 60s with acute or convalescent COVID-19. The CDR3 bases are TGCAGCGTTGAAGATGGGCAGGGGCTAAATCAGCCCCAGCATTTT. Protein sequence: CSVEDGQGLNQPQHF.